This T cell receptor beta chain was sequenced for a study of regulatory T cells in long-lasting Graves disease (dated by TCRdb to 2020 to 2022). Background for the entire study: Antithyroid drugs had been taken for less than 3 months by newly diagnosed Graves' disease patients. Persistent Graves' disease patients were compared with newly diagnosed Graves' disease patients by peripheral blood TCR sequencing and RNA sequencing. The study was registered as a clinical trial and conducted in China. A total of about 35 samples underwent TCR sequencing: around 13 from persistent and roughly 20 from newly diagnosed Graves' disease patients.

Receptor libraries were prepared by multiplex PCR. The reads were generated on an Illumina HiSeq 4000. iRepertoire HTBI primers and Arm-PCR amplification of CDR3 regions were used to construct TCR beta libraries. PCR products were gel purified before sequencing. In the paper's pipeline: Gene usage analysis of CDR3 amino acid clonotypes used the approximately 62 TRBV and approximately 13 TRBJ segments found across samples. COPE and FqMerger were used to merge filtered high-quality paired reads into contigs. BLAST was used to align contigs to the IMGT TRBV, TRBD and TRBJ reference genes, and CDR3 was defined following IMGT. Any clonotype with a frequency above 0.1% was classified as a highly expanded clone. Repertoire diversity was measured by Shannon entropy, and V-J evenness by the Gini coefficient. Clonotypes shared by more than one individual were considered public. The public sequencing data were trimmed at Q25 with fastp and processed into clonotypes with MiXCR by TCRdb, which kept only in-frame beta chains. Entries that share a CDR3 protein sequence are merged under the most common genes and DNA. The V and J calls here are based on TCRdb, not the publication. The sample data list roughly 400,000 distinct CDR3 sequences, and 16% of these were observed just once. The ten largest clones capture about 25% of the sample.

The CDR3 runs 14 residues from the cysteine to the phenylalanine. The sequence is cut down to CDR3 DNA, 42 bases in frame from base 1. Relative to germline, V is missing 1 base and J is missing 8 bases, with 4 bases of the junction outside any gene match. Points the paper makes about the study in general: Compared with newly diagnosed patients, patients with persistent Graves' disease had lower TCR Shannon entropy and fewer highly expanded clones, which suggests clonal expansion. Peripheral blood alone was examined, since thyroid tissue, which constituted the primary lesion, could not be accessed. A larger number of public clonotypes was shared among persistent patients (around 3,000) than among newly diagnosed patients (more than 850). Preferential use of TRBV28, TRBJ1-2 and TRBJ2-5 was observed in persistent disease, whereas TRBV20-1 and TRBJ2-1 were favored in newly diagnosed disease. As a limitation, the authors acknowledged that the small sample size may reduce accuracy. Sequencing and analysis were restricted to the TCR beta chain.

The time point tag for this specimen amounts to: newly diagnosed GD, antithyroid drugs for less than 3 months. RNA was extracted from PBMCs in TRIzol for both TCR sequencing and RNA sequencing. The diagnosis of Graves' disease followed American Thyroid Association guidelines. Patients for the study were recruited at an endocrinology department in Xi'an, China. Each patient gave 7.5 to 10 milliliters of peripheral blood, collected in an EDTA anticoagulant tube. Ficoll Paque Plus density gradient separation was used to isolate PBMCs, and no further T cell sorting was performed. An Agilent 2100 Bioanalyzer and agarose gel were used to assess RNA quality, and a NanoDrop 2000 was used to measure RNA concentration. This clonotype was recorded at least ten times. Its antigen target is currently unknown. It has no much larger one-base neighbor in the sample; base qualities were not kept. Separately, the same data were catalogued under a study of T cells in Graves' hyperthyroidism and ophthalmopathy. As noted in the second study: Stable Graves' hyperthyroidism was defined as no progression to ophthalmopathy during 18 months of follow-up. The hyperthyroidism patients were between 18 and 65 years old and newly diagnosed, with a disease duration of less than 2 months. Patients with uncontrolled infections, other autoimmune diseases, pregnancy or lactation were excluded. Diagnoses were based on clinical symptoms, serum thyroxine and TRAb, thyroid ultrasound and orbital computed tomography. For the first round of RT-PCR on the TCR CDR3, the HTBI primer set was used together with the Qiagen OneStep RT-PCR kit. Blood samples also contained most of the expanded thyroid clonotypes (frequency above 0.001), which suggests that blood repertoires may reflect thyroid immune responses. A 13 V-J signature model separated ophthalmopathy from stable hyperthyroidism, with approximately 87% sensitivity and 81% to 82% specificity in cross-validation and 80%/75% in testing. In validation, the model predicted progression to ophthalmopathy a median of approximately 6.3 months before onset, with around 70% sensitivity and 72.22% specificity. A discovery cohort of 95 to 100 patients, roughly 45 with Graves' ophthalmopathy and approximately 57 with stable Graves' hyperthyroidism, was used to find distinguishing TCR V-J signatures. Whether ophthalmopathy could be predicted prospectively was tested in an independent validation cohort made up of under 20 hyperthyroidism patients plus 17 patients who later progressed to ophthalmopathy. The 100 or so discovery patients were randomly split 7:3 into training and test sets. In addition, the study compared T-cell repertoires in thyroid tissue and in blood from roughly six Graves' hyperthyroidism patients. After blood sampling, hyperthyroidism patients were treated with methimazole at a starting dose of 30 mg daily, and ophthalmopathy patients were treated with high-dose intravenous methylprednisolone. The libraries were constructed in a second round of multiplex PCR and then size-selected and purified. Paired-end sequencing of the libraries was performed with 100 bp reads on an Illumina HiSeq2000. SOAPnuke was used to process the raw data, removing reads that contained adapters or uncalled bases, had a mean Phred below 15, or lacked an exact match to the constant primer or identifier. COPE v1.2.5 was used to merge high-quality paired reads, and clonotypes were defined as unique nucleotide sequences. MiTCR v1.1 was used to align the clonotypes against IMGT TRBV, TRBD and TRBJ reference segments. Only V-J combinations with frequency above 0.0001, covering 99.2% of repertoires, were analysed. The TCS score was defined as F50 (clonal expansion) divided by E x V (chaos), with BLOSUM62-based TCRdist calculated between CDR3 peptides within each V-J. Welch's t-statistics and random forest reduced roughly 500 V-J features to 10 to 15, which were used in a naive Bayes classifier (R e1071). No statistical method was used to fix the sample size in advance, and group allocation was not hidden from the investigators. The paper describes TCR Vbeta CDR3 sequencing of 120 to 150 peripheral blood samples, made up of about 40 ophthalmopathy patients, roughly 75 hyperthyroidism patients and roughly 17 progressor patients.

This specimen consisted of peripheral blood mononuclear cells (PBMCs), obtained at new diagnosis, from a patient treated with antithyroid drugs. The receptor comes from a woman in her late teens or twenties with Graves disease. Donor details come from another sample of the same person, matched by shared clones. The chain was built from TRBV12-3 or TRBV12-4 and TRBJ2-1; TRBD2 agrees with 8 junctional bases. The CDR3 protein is CASSLVAGSDEQFF. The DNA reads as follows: TGTGCCAGCAGTTTAGTAGCGGGAAGCGATGAGCAGTTCTTC.